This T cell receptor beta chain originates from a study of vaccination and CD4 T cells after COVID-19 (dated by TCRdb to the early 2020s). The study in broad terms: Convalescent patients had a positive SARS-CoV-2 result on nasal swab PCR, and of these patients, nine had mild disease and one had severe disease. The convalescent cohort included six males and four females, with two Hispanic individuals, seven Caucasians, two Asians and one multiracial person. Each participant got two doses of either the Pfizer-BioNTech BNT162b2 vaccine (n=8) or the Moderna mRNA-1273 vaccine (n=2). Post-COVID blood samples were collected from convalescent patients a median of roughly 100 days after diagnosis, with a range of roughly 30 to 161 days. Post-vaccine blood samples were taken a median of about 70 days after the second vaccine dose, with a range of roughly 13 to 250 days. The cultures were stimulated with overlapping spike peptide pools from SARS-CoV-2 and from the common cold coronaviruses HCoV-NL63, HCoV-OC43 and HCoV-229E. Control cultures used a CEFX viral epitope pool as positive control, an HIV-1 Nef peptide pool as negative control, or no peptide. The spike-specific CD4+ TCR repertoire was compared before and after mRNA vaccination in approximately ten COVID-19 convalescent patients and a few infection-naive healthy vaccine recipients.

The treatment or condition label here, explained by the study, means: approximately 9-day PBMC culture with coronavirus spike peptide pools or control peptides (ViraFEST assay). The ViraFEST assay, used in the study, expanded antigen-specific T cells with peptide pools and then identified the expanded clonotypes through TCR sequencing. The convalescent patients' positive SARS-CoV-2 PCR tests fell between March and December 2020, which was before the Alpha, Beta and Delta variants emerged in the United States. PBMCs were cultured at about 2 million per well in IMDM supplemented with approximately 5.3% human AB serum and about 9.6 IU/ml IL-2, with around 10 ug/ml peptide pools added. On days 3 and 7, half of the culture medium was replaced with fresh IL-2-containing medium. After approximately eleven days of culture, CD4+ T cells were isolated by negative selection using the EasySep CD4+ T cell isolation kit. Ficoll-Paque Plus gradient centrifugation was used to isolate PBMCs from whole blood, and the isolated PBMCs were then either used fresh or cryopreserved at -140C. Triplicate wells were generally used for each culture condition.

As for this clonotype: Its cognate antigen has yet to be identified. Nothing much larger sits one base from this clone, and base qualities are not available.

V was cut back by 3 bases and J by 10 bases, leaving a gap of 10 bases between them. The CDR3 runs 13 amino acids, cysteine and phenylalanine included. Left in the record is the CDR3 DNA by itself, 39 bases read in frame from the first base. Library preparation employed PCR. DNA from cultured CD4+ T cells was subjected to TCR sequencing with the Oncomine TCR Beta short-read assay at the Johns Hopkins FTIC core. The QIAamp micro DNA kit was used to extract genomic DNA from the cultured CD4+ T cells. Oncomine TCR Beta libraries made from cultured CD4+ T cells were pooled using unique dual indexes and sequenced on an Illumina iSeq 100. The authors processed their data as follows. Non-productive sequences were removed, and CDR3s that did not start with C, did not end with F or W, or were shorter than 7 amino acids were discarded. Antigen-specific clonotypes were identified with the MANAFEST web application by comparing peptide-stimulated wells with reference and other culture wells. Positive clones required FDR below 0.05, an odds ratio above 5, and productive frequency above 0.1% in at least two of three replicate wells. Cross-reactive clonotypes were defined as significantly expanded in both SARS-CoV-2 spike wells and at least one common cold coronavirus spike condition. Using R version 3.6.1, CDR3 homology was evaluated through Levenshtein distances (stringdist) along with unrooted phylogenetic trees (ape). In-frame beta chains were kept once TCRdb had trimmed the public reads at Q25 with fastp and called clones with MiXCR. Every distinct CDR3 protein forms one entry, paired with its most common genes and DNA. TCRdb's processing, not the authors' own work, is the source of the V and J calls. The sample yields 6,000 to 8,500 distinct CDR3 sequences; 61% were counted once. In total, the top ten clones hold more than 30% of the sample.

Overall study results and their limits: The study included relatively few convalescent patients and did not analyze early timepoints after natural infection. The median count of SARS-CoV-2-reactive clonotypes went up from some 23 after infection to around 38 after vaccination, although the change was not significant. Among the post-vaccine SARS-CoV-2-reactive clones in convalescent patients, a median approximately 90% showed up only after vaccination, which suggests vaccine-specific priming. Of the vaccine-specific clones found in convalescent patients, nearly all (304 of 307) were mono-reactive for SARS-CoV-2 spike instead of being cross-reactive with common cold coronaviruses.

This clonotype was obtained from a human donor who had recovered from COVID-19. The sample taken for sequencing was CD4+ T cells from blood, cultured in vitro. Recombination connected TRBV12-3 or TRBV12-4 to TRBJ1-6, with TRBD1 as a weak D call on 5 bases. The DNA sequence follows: TGTGCCAGCAGTTTCGGCAGGGCCTCACCCCTCCACTTT. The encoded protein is CASSFGRASPLHF.